This T cell receptor (beta chain) was observed in a study of blood T cell repertoires in COVID-19. Study details: Donors in the United States, Italy and Spain gave samples during acute or convalescent COVID-19.

Profiled with immunoSEQ multiplex PCR; TCRdb holds only in-frame clones, not every one. The data contain roughly 140,000 clones, about 85% of them seen just once; the ten biggest clones take up 6.2%. CDR3 length equals 17 residues. CDR1 is SNHLY and CDR2 is FYNNEI in the germline V gene. Trimming shortened V by 4 bases and J by 2 bases, and 20 bases separated the two germline ends. Ages ranged from roughly 18 to 100 years, with residence in around 24 US areas. What was sequenced was PBMCs or T cells enriched from blood (not recorded which). This TCR derives from a woman aged 35 to 49 who had recovered from COVID-19. The rearrangement joins TRBV2 to TRBJ2-5, with D possibly TRBD1 on 6 matching bases. The CDR3 is CASSVVPMTGQQETQYF. The CDR3, as DNA: TGTGCCAGCAGTGTGGTCCCCATGACAGGCCAACAAGAGACCCAGTACTTC.